Listed below are T cell receptor beta chains from one sample, sequenced in a study of T cells in tumors after PD-1 blockade. Using immunoSEQ multiplex PCR, the repertoire was profiled, and TCRdb retains in-frame clones only, with some absent. The table shows some 47,000 clones, with more than 70% occurring only once. Sequencing was performed on PBMCs, taken before anti-PD-1 treatment. The receptors were gathered from a human donor with basal cell carcinoma. CDR3s include the opening cysteine and the closing phenylalanine or tryptophan. Fields, in order: V gene, D gene, J gene, clone size, CDR3 DNA, CDR3 protein. A D gene is named only where the DNA matches it firmly. Part of the rows lack a size; the others show once, few, many or a class for expanded clones.

TRBV10-3	-	TRBJ1-5	many	TGTGCCATCAGTCCGAATCGCGGGGATCATCAGCCCCAGCATTTT	CAISPNRGDHQPQHF
TRBV6-5	-	TRBJ1-2	-	TGTGCCAGCAGTCCCGGGTGGCCCGAATCCTGGGGCTACACCTTC	CASSPGWPESWGYTF
TRBV4-1	-	TRBJ1-1	-	TGCGCCAGCAGCCAAGGAATTTTGGGTCGTAAGGTGAACACTGAAGCTTTCTTT	CASSQGILGRKVNTEAFF
TRBV15	TRBD1	TRBJ2-5	-	TGTGCCACCAGCAGAGACTTCACAGGGGTGCAAAGGGAGACCCAGTACTTC	CATSRDFTGVQRETQYF
TRBV24-1	TRBD2	TRBJ2-2	-	TGTGCCACCAGTCCAGGATGGGGGGGGTTCACCGGGGAGCTGTTTTTT	CATSPGWGGFTGELFF
TRBV15	-	TRBJ1-1	-	TGTGCCACCAGCAGAGAACCAAGGGCTGAAGCTTTCTTT	CATSREPRAEAFF
TRBV6-5	TRBD1	TRBJ2-7	-	TGTGCCAGCAGGGACAGGTTGCACGAGCAGTACTTC	CASRDRLHEQYF
TRBV7-2	TRBD2	TRBJ2-7	-	TGTGCCAGCAGCAAACTAGCGGGGAAGACCCACGAGCAGTACTTC	CASSKLAGKTHEQYF
TRBV5-5	TRBD1	TRBJ2-5	-	TGTGCCAGCAGCTCGACAGGGCAAGAGACCCAGTACTTC	CASSSTGQETQYF
TRBV6-5	TRBD1	TRBJ1-3	-	TGTGCCAGCAGGGCGACAGGGTCCTTAGGAAACACCATATATTTT	CASRATGSLGNTIYF
TRBV5-1	TRBD1	TRBJ2-3	-	TGCGCCAGCAGCTTCCAAGGGGGCCCAGATACGCAGTATTTT	CASSFQGGPDTQYF
TRBV28	-	TRBJ1-1	-	TGTGCCAGCAGTTTTCAGAACGTGGGCACTGAAGCTTTCTTT	CASSFQNVGTEAFF
TRBV30	-	TRBJ2-2	-	TGTGCCTGGAGTGTGAGCAGCAGGGTGAACACCGGGGAGCTGTTTTTT	CAWSVSSRVNTGELFF
TRBV5-1	-	TRBJ2-1	-	TGCGCCAGCAGCTTGGAAGGCAGCTCCTACAATGAGCAGTTCTTC	CASSLEGSSYNEQFF
TRBV5-5	-	TRBJ2-5	-	TGTGCCAGCAGCTTGGCCGGTGGAACGGTCCAAGAGACCCAGTACTTC	CASSLAGGTVQETQYF
TRBV11-1	TRBD1	TRBJ2-3	-	TGTGCCAGCAGCTTTGCGGACAGGGTCCCAAATACGCAGTATTTT	CASSFADRVPNTQYF
TRBV2	TRBD1	TRBJ1-6	-	TGTGCCAGCACTCGGACAGGGGGTTATTCACCCCTCCACTTT	CASTRTGGYSPLHF
TRBV19	-	TRBJ1-3	-	TGTGCCAGTAGTACCCAGGCTCTCTCTGGAAACACCATATATTTT	CASSTQALSGNTIYF
TRBV7-9	-	TRBJ1-1	-	TGTGCCAGCAGCTTAGGCGGGGCGCAGGGGTTGAACACTGAAGCTTTCTTT	CASSLGGAQGLNTEAFF
TRBV12-3/TRBV12-4	-	TRBJ2-5	-	TGTGCCAGCAGTTTCTACTGGTCTGAGTCCCAGTACTTC	CASSFYWSESQYF
TRBV6-1	TRBD2	TRBJ2-1	once	TGTGCCAGCAGTGGGTCTTGGGGACTATCCTCCGGTGAGCAGTTCTTC	CASSGSWGLSSGEQFF
TRBV3-1/TRBV3-2	-	TRBJ1-3	few	TGTGCCAGCAGCCAAGGTGAATACACCATATATTTT	CASSQGEYTIYF
TRBV18	-	TRBJ1-1	-	TGTGCCAGCTCAGGTCAGGCTAATAATGAAGCTTTCTTT	CASSGQANNEAFF
TRBV18	TRBD2	TRBJ2-1	-	TGTGCCAGCTCACACACCGTGACTAGCGGCAATGAGCAGTTCTTC	CASSHTVTSGNEQFF
TRBV19	TRBD1	TRBJ2-2	-	TGTGCCAGTAGTATACGGACAGGGGGTGGCACCGGGGAGCTGTTTTTT	CASSIRTGGGTGELFF
TRBV28	-	TRBJ2-3	-	TGTGCCAGCAGTATAACAGGGCCGACAGATACGCAGTATTTT	CASSITGPTDTQYF
TRBV28	TRBD1	TRBJ1-2	-	TGTGCCAGCAGTGAGCCGGGACAGGGGATATTTGGCTACACCTTC	CASSEPGQGIFGYTF
TRBV7-2	-	TRBJ1-4	-	TGTGCCAGCAGCTTAGTTCTTGGGGAAAAACTGTTTTTT	CASSLVLGEKLFF
TRBV5-1	-	TRBJ1-2	-	TGCGCCAGCAGCTTGGGTCAGGGGTTAGGCTATGGCTACACCTTC	CASSLGQGLGYGYTF